This is a list of T cell receptor beta chains from one sample in a study of blood T cell repertoires in COVID-19. Only in-frame clones appear in the TCRdb table, and some are missing; sequencing was by immunoSEQ multiplex PCR. The sample gives about 140,000 clones, around 80% of which show up once; roughly 4.9% is in the top ten. The specimen was PBMCs or T cells enriched from blood (not recorded which). The receptors were sampled from a man aged 70 or older who had been exposed to COVID-19. The CDR3 runs from the conserved cysteine through the conserved F or W. The D gene is left open where the match is weak. For some rows the clone size is stated as once, few or many, or as a class when expanded; others skip it.

j_gene,d_gene,len,abundance,v_gene,CDR3nt,CDR3aa
TRBJ2-3,TRBD2,16,once,TRBV3-1/TRBV3-2,TGTGCCAGCAGCTCACAAAGCGGGGGGGGCGCAGATACGCAGTATTTT,CASSSQSGGGADTQYF
TRBJ1-2,.,14,.,TRBV14,TGTGCCAGCAGCCAAGATTTGGCAGTAAGTGGCTACACCTTC,CASSQDLAVSGYTF
TRBJ1-2,.,15,.,TRBV7-2,TGTGCCAGCAGCTTAGACAGCTCCCCATCCTATGGCTACACCTTC,CASSLDSSPSYGYTF
TRBJ1-2,TRBD1,13,once,TRBV11-2,TGTGCCAGCAGCCCTGACAGGGGTGATGGCTACACCTTC,CASSPDRGDGYTF
TRBJ2-4,.,16,.,TRBV24-1,TGTGCCACCAGTGATCCAGGGGAAGGAGTTAGGAGCATTCAGTACTTC,CATSDPGEGVRSIQYF
TRBJ1-2,.,19,.,TRBV7-9,TGTGCCAGCAGCTATGGCCCTTCCGGGGTAGGCTTTTCTAACTATGGCTACACCTTC,CASSYGPSGVGFSNYGYTF
TRBJ2-1,TRBD1,13,once,TRBV30,TGTGCCTCGACCCCGGGACAGGGATTTGAGCAGTTCTTC,CASTPGQGFEQFF
TRBJ2-2,.,16,.,TRBV4-3,TGCGCCAGCAGCCAAGGCGACACTGTGAACACCGGGGAGCTGTTTTTT,CASSQGDTVNTGELFF
TRBJ1-2,TRBD1,15,.,TRBV28,TGTGCCAGCAGTTTCTCCGGGACAGGGGGGATAGGCTACACCTTC,CASSFSGTGGIGYTF
TRBJ2-2,TRBD2,17,.,TRBV6-6,TGTGCCAGCAGTCAACCCGGGGGGAGAGCCTTCACCGGGGAGCTGTTTTTT,CASSQPGGRAFTGELFF
TRBJ1-6,.,16,.,TRBV6-1,TGTGCCAGCAGTGAAGCCCACGGGCGGGTAAGGTCACCCCTCCACTTT,CASSEAHGRVRSPLHF
TRBJ2-7,.,14,few,TRBV18,TGTGCCAGCTCACAGTTCGGGATTTCCTCCGAGCAGTACTTC,CASSQFGISSEQYF
TRBJ2-1,.,15,.,TRBV7-2,TGTGCCAGCAGCTTAGGGCTCGAATATCTTAATGAGCAGTTCTTC,CASSLGLEYLNEQFF
TRBJ2-1,.,15,once,TRBV28,TGTGCCAGCAGTTTGCAGTCCGTCTTTTACAATGAGCAGTTCTTC,CASSLQSVFYNEQFF
TRBJ2-5,.,15,.,TRBV29-1,TGCAGCGTTGCTCGGGAGAAGGTCCTTGGTGAGACCCAGTACTTC,CSVAREKVLGETQYF
TRBJ2-2,TRBD2,16,.,TRBV19,TGTGCCAGTAGACCGGGACTAGCAGCGAACACCGGGGAGCTGTTTTTT,CASRPGLAANTGELFF
TRBJ1-5,.,14,.,TRBV28,TGTGCCAGCACCACTCGCGGGGGTTTTCAGCCCCAGCATTTT,CASTTRGGFQPQHF
TRBJ2-1,.,14,.,TRBV6-5,TGTGCCAGCAGTCTGGCCCTCTCCTACAATGAGCAGTTCTTC,CASSLALSYNEQFF
TRBJ2-3,TRBD2,15,.,TRBV7-2,TGTGCCAGCAGCTTACTCCTAGCGGGAGAAATTTCGCAGTATTTT,CASSLLLAGEISQYF
TRBJ2-6,.,14,.,TRBV19,TGTGCCGCCGAAGGGGTCTCTGGGGCCAACGTCCTGACTTTC,CAAEGVSGANVLTF
TRBJ1-1,.,11,.,TRBV29-1,TGCAGCGTCCGACATAACACTGAAGCTTTCTTT,CSVRHNTEAFF